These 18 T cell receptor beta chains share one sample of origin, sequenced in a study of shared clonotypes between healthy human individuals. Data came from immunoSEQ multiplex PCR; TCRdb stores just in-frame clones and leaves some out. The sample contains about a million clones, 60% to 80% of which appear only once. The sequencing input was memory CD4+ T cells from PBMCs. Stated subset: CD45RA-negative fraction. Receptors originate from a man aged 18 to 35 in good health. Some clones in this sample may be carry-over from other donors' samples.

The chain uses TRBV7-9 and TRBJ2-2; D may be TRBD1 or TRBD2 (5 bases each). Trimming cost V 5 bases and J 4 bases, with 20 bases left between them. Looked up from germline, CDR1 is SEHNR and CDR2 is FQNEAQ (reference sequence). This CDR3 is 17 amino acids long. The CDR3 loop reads CASSLIRDQATTGELFF. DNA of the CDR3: TGTGCCAGCAGCCTCATCCGGGACCAAGCTACCACCGGGGAGCTGTTTTTT.

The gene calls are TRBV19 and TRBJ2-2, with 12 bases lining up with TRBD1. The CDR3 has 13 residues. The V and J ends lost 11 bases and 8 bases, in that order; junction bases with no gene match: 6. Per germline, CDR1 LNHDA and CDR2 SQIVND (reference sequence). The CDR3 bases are TGTGCCTGTCGGGACAGGGGGCGGGGGGAGCTGTTTTTT. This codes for CACRDRGRGELFF. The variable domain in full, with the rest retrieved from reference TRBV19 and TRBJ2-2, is DGGITQSPKYLFRKEGQNVTLSCEQNLNHDAMYWYRQDPGQGLRLIYYSQIVNDFQKGDIAEGYSVSREKKESFPLTVTSAQKNPTAFYLCACRDRGRGELFFGEGSRLTVL.

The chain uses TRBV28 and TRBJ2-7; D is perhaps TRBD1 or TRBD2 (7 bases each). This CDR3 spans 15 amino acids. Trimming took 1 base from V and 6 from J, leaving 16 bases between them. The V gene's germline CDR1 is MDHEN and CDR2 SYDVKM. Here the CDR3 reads CASSLYYAGGAEQYF. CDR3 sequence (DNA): TGTGCCAGCAGTTTATATTATGCAGGGGGGGCCGAGCAGTACTTC.

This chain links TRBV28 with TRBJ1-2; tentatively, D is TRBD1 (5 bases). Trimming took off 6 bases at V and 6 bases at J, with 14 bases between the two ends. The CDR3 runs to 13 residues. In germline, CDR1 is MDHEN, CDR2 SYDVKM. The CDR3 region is CASRVDSWDGYTF. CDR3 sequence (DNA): TGTGCCAGCAGGGTCGACAGCTGGGATGGCTACACCTTC.

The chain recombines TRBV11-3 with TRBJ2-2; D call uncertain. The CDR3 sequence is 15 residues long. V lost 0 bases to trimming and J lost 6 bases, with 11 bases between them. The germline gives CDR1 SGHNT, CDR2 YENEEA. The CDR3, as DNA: TGTGCCAGCAGCTTAGATGGCCCGCAGGCCGGGGAGCTGTTTTTT. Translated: CASSLDGPQAGELFF.

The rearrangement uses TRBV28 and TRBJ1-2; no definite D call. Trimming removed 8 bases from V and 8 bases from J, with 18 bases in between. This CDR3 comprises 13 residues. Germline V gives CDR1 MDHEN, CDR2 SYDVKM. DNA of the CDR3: TGTGCCAGCCTTCAGTCCGGGTGGAAGGGCTACACCTTC. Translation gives CASLQSGWKGYTF.

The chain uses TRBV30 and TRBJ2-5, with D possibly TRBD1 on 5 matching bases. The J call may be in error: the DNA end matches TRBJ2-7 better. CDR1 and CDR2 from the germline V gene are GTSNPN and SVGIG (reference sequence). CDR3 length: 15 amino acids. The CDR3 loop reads CAWTRNRSFPYEQYF. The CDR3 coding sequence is TGTGCCTGGACGAGGAACAGGAGTTTCCCCTACGAGCAGTACTTC.

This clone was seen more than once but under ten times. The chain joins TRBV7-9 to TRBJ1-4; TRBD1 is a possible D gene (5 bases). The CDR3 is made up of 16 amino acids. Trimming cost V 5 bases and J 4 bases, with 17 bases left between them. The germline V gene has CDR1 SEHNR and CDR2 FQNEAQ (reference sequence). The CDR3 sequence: CASSPTAFLFNEKLFF. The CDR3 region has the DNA TGTGCCAGCAGCCCGACAGCTTTCCTCTTTAATGAAAAACTGTTTTTT.

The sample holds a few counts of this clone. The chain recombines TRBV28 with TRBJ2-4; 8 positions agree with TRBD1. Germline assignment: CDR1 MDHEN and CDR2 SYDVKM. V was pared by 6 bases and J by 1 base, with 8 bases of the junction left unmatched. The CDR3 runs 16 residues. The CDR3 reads CASRGQVHGAKNIQYF. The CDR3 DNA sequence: TGTGCCAGCAGGGGACAGGTACACGGGGCCAAAAACATTCAGTACTTC.

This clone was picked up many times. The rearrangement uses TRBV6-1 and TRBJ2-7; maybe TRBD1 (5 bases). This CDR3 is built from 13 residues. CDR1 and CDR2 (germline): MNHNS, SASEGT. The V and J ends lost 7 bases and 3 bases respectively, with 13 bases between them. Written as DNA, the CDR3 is TGTGCCAGCATGGAAGGGGCCTACTACGAGCAGTACTTC. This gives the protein CASMEGAYYEQYF.

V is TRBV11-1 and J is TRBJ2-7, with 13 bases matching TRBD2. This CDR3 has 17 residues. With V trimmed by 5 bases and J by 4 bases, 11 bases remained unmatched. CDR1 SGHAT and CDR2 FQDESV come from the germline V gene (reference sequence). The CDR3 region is CASSPDRGLAGWYEQYF. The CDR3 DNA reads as TGTGCCAGCAGCCCAGACCGGGGACTAGCGGGATGGTACGAGCAGTACTTC.

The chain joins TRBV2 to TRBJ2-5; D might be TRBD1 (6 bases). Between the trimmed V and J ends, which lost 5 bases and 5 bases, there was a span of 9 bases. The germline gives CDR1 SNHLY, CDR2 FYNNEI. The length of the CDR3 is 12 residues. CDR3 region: CASSSGAETQYF. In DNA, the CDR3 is TGTGCCAGCAGTTCAGGGGCTGAGACCCAGTACTTC.

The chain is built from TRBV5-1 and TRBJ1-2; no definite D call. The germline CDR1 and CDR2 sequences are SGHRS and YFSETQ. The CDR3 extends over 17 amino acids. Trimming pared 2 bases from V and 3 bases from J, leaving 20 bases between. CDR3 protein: CASSLRTRSVHDYGYTF. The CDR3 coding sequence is TGCGCCAGCAGCTTAAGGACGCGTTCAGTCCACGACTATGGCTACACCTTC.

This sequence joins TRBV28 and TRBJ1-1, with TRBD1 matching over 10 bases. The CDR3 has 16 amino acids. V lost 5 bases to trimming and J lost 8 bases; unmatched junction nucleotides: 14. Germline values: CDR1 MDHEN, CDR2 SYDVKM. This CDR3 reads CASSPGTGERNVEAFF. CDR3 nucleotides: TGTGCCAGCAGTCCCGGGACAGGGGAGAGGAACGTAGAAGCTTTCTTT. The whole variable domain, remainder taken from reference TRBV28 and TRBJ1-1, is DVKVTQSSRYLVKRTGEKVFLECVQDMDHENMFWYRQDPGLGLRLIYFSYDVKMKEKGDIPEGYSVSREKKERFSLILESASTNQTSMYLCASSPGTGERNVEAFFGQGTRLTVV.

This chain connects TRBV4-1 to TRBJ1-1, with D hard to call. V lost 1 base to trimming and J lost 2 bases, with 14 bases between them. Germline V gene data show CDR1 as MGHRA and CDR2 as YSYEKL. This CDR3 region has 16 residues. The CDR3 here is CASSQGNWKSNTEAFF. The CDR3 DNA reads TGCGCCAGCAGCCAAGGGAATTGGAAGTCCAACACTGAAGCTTTCTTT.

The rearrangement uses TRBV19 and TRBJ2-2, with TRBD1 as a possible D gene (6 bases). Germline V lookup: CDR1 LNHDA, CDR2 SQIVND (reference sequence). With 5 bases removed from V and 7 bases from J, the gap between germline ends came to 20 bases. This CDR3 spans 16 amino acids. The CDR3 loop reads CASSPSPGAKVGELFF. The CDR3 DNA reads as TGTGCCAGTAGTCCGTCTCCAGGGGCGAAGGTCGGGGAGCTGTTTTTT.

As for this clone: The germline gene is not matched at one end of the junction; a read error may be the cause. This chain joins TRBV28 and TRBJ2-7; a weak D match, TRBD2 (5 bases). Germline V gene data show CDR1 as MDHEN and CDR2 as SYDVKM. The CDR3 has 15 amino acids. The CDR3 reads CASSSDRGATWAIKF. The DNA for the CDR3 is TGTGCCAGCAGTTCCGACCGGGGAGCTACCTGGGCCATCAAGTTC.

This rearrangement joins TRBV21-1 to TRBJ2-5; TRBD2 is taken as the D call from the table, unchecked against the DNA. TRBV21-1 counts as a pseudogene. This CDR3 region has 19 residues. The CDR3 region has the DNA TGTGCCAGCAGCAAAGTAGGAGGCAGAACACCCCAACGGAAAGAGACCCAGTACTTC. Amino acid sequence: CASSKVGGRTPQRKETQYF.